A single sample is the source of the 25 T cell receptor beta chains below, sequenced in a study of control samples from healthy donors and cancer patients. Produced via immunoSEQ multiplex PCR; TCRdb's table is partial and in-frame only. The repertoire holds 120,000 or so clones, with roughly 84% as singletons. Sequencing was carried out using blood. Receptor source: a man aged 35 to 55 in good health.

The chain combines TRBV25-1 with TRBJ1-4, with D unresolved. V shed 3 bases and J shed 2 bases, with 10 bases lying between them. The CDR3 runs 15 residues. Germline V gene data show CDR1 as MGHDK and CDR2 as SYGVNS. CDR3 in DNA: TGTGCCAGCAGTGACAACCGGGTTACTAATGAAAAACTGTTTTTT. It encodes CASSDNRVTNEKLFF.

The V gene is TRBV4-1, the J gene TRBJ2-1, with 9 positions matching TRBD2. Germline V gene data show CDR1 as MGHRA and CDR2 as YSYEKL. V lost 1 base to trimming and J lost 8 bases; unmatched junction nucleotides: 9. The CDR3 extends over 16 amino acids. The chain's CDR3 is CASSQVAGANADEQFF. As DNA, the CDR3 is TGCGCCAGCAGCCAAGTAGCGGGGGCGAACGCGGATGAGCAGTTCTTC.

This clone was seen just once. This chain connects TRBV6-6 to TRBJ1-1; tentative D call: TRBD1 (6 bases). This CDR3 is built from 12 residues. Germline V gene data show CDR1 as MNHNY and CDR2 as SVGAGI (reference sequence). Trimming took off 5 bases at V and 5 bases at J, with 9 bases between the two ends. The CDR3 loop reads CASSRRGTEAFF. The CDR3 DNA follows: TGTGCCAGCAGTCGCAGGGGTACTGAAGCTTTCTTT.

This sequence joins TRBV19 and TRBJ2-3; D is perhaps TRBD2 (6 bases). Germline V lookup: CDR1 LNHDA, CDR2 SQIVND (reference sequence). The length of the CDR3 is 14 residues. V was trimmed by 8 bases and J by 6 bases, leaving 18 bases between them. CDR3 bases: TGTGCCAGTGTTTCGGGGGACGTACTTGATACGCAGTATTTT. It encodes CASVSGDVLDTQYF.

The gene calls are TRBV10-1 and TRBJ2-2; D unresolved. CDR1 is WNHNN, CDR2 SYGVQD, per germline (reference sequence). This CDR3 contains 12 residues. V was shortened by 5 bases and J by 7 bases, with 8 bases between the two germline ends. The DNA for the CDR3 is TGCGCCAGCAGTTCCCTGTACGGGGAGCTGTTTTTT. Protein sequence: CASSSLYGELFF.

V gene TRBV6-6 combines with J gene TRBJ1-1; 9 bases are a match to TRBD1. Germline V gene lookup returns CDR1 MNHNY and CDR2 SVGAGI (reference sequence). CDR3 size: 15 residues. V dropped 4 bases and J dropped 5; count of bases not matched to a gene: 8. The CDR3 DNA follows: TGTGCCAGCAGTTCTCAGACAGGGGGGATAACTGAAGCTTTCTTT. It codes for CASSSQTGGITEAFF.

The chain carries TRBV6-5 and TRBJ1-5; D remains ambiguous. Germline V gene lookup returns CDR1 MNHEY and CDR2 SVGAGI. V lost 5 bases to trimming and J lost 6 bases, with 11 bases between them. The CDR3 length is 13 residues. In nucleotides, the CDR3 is TGTGCCAGCAGTCGAACCACGGGTCAGCCCCAGCATTTT. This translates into CASSRTTGQPQHF.

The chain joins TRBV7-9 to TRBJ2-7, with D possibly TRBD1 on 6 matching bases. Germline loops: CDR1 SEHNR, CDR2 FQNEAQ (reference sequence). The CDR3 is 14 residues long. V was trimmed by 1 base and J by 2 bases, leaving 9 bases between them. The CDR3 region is CASSLVQGPYEQYF. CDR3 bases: TGTGCCAGCAGCTTAGTACAGGGACCCTACGAGCAGTACTTC. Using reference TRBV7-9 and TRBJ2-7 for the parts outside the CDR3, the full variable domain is DTGVSQNPRHKITKRGQNVTFRCDPISEHNRLYWYRQTLGQGPEFLTYFQNEAQLEKSRLLSDRFSAERPKGSFSTLEIQRTEQGDSAMYLCASSLVQGPYEQYFGPGTRLTVT.

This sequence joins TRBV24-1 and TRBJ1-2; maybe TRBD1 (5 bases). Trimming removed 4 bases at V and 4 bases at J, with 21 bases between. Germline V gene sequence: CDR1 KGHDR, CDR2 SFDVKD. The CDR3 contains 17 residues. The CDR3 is CATSDSEIGAVPYGYTF. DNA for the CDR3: TGTGCCACCAGTGACTCTGAGATAGGGGCGGTGCCCTATGGCTACACCTTC.

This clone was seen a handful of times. In DNA, the CDR3 is TGTGCCAGCAGCTTACCACGGAGCGGGGGGCGACAAGAGACCCAGTACTTC. The encoded protein is CASSLPRSGGRQETQYF. The V and J genes are TRBV7-9 and TRBJ2-5; 9 nucleotides line up with TRBD2. J was trimmed by 2 bases and V by 2 bases; bases with no gene match: 9. There are 17 residues in the CDR3. CDR1 and CDR2 (germline): SEHNR, FQNEAQ (reference sequence).

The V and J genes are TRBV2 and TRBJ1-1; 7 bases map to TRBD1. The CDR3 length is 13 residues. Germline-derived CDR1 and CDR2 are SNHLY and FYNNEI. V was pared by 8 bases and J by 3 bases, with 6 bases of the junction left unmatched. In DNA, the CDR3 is TGTGCCAGCGGGTACACAGGGGACACTGAAGCTTTCTTT. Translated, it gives CASGYTGDTEAFF.

The CDR3 DNA follows: TGTGCCAGTAGTCGACAGGTCACTAGCACAGATACGCAGTATTTT. It is translated as CASSRQVTSTDTQYF. J is TRBJ2-3 and V is TRBV19; weak D call: TRBD1 (6 bases). V was cut by 5 bases and J by 0 bases, with 12 bases left in between. The CDR3 has 15 residues. The germline CDR1 and CDR2 sequences are LNHDA and SQIVND (reference sequence).

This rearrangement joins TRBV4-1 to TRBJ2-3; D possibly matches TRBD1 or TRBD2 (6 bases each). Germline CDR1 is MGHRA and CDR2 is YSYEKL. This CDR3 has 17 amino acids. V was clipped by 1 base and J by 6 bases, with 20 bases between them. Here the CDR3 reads CASSQVFGGGQGDTQYF. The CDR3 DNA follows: TGCGCCAGCAGCCAAGTGTTTGGAGGGGGGCAGGGGGATACGCAGTATTTT.

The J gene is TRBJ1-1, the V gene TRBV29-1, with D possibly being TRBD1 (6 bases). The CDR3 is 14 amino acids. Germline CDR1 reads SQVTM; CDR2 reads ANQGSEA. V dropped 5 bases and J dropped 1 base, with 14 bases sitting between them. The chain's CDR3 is CSVQGGRTNTEAFF. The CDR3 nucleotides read TGCAGCGTTCAAGGGGGTCGGACGAACACTGAAGCTTTCTTT. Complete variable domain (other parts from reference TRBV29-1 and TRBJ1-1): SAVISQKPSRDICQRGTSLTIQCQVDSQVTMMFWYRQQPGQSLTLIATANQGSEATYESGFVIDKFPISRPNLTFSTLTVSNMSPEDSSIYLCSVQGGRTNTEAFFGQGTRLTVV.

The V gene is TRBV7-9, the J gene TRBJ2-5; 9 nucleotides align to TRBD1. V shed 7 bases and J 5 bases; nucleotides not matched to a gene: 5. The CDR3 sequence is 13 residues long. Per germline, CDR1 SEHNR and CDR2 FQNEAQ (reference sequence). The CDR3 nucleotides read TGTGCCAGCACCGTACAGGGGGCGGAGACCCAGTACTTC. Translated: CASTVQGAETQYF.

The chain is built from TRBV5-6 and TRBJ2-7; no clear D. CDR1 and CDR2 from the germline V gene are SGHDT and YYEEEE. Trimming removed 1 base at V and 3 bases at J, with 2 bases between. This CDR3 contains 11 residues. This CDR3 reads CASSLNYEQYF. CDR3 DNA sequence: TGTGCCAGCAGCTTGAACTACGAGCAGTACTTC.

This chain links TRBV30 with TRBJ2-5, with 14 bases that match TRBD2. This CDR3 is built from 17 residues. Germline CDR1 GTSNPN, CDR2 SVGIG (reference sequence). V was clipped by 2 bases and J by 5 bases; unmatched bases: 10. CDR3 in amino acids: CAWSSGTSGGARETQYF. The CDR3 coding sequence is TGTGCCTGGAGTTCGGGGACTAGCGGGGGTGCACGCGAGACCCAGTACTTC.

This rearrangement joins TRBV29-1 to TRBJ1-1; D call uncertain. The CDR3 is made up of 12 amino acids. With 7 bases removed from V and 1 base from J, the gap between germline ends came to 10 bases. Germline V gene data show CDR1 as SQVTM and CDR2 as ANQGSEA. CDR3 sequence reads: CSGLFWNTEAFF. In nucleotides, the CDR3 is TGCAGCGGACTCTTCTGGAACACTGAAGCTTTCTTT.

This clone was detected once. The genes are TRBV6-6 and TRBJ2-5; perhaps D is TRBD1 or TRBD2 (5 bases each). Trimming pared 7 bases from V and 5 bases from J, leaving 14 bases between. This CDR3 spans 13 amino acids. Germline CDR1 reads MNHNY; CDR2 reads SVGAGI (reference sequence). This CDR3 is CASKQGARETQYF. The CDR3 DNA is TGTGCCAGCAAGCAGGGAGCTCGGGAGACCCAGTACTTC.

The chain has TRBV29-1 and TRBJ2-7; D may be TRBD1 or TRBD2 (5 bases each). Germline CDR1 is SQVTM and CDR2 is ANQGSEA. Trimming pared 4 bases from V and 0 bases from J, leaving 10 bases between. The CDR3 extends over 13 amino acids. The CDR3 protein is CSVARESSYEQYF. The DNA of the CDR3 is TGCAGCGTTGCCAGGGAGAGCTCCTACGAGCAGTACTTC.

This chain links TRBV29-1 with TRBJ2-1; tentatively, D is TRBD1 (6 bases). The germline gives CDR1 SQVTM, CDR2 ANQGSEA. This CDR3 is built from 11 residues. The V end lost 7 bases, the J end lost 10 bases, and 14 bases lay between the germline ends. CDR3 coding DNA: TGCAGCGCTCCAGGGGTGGGGGAGCAGTTCTTC. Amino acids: CSAPGVGEQFF.

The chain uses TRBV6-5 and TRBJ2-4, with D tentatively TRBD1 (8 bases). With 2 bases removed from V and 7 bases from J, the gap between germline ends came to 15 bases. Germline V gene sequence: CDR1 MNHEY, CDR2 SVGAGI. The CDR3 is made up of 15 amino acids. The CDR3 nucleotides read TGTGCCAGCAGTTACACCAACAGGGGGGGGAACATTCAGTACTTC. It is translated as CASSYTNRGGNIQYF.

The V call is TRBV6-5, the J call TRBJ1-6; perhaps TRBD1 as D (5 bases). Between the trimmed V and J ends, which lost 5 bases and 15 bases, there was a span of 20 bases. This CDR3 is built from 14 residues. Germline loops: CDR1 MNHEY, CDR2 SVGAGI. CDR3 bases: TGTGCCAGCAGTACCACGACAGTTCCTAAAGGCCTCCACTTT. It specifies CASSTTTVPKGLHF.

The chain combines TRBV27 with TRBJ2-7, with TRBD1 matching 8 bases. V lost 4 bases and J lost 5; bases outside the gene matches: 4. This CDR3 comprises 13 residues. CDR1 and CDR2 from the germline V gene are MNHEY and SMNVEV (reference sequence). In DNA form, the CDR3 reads TGTGCCAGCAGTTACAGGGGGTGGGACGAGCAGTACTTC. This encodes CASSYRGWDEQYF.

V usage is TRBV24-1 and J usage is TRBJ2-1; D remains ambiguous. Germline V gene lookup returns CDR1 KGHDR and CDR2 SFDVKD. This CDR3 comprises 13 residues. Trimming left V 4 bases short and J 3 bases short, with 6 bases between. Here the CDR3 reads CATSESIYNEQFF. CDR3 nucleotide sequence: TGTGCCACCAGTGAATCCATCTACAATGAGCAGTTCTTC.